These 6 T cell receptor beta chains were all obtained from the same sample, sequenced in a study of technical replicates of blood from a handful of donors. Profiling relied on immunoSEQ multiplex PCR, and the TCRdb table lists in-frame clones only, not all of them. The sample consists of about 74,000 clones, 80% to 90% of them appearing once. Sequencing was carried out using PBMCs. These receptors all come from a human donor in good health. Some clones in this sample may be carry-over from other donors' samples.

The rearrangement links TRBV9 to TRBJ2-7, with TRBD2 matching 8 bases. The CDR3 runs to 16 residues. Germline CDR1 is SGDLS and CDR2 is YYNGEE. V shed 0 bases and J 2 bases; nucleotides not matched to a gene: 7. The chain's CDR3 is CASSVASGGATYEQYF. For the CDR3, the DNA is TGTGCCAGCAGCGTAGCTTCGGGGGGGGCAACCTACGAGCAGTACTTC.

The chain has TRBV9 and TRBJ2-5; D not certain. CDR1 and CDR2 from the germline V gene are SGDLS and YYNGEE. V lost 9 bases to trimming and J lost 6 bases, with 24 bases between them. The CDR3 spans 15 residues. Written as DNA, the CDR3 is TGTGCCATCTCCTTCCTGACCGACTCCCCGAAGACCCAGTACTTC. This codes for CAISFLTDSPKTQYF.

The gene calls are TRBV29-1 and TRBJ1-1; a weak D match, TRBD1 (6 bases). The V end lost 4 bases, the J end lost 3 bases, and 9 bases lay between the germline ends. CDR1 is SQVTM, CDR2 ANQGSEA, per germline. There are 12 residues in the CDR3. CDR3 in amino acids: CSVVRGYTEAFF. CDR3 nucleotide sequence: TGCAGCGTTGTAAGGGGGTACACTGAAGCTTTCTTT.

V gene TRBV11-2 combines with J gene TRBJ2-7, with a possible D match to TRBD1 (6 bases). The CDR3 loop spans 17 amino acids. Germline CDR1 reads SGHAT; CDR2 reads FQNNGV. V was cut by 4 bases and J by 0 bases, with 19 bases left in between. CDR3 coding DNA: TGTGCCAGCAGCTCCCACTTGGGGGCGGTGAGCTCCTACGAGCAGTACTTC. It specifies CASSSHLGAVSSYEQYF.

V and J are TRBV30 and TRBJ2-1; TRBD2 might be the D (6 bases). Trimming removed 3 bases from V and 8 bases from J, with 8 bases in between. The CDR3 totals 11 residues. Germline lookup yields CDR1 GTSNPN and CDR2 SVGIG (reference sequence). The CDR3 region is CAWRREHEQFF. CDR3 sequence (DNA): TGTGCCTGGAGACGGGAGCATGAGCAGTTCTTC.

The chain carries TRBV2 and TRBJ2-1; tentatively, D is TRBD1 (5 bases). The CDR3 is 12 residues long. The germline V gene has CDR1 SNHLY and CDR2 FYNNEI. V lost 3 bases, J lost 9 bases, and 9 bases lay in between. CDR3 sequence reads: CASSDQGGEQFF. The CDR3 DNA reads TGTGCCAGCAGTGACCAGGGCGGTGAGCAGTTCTTC.